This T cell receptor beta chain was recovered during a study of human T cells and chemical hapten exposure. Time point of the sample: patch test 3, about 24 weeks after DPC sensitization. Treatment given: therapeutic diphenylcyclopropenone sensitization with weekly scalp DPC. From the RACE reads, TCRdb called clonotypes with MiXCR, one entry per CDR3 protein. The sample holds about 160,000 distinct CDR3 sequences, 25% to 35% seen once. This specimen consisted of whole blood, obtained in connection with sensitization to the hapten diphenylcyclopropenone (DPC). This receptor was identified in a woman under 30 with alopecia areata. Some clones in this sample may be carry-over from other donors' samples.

The CDR3: CASSVAGAQETQYF. CDR3 in DNA: TGTGCCAGCAGCGTAGCGGGGGCGCAAGAGACCCAGTACTTC. The chain recombines TRBV9 with TRBJ2-5; D tentatively fits TRBD1 or TRBD2 (6 bases each). Trimming pared 0 bases from V and 2 bases from J, leaving 8 bases between. Looked up from germline, CDR1 is SGDLS and CDR2 is YYNGEE. This CDR3 is built from 14 residues.